This T cell receptor (beta chain) came from a study of blood T cell repertoires in COVID-19. Study details: Acute and convalescent COVID-19 specimens originated in the United States, Italy and Spain. PBMCs, B-cell-depleted T cells, or T cells provided the cDNA or gDNA that made up the material.

The CDR3 extends over 14 amino acids. The germline V gene encodes CDR1 MNHNS and CDR2 SASEGT. V was shortened by 1 base and J by 5 bases, with 6 bases between the two germline ends. Living in under 30 US areas, the participants were between roughly 18 and 90 years of age. The authors' processing: Counts of nucleated cells, estimated from reference gene primer amplification, were obtained. TCRdb keeps only in-frame clones here, not all; method: immunoSEQ multiplex PCR. The V and J calls and clone size come from that table; D and trimming were worked out from the DNA. The sample holds a few hundred thousand clones, 65% to 90% seen once.

This receptor was obtained from a woman aged 40 to 55 with acute COVID-19. The V call is TRBV6-1, the J call TRBJ1-6; D not certain. The sequenced sample consisted of PBMCs or T cells enriched from blood (not recorded which). CDR3 coding DNA: TGTGCCAGCAGTGAAGGGACTAATAATTCACCCCTCCACTTT. Amino acids: CASSEGTNNSPLHF.